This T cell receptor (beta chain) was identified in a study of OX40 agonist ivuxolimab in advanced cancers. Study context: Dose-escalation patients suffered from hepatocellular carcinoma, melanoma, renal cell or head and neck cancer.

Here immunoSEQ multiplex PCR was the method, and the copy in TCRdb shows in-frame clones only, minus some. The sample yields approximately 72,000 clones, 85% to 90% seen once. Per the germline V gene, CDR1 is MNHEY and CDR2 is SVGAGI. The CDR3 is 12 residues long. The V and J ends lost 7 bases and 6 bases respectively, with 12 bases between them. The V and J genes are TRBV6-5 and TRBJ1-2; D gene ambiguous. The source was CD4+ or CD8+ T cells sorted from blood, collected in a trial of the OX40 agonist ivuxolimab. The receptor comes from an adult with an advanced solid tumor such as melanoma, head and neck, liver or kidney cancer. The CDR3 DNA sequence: TGTGCCAGCAACCACGCTGGGAATGGCTACACCTTC. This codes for CASNHAGNGYTF.